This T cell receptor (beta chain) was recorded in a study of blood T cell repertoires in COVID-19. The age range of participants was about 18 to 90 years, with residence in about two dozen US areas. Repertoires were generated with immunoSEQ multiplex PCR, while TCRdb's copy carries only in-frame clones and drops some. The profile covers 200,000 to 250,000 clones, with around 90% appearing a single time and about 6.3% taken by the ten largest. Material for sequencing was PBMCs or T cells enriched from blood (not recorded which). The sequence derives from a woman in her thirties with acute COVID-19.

The CDR3 region has the DNA TGTGCCAGCAGCCAAAAACTAGCGGGGGACAACAATGAGCAGTTCTTC. Its protein product is CASSQKLAGDNNEQFF. The rearrangement joins TRBV3-1 (or the pseudogene TRBV3-2) to TRBJ2-1, with 11 bases that match TRBD2. Germline values: CDR1 LGHDT, CDR2 YNNKEL (reference sequence). The CDR3 totals 16 residues. Trimming cost V 2 bases and J 5 bases; bases outside gene matches: 5.